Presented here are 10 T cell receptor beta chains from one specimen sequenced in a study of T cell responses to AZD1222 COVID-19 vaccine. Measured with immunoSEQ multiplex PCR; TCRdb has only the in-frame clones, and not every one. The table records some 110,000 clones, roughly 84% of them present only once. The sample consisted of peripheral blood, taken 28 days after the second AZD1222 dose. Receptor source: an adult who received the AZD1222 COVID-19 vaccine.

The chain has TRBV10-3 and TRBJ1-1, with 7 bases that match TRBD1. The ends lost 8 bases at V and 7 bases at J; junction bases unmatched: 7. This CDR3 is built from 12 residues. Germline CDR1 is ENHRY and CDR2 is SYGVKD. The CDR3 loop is CAIGRQGDEAFF. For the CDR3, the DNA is TGTGCCATCGGGAGACAGGGCGATGAAGCTTTCTTT.

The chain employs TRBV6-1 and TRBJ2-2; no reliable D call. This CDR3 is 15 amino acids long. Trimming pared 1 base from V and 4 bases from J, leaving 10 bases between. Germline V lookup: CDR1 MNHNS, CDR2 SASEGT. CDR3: CASSEEPAPTGELFF. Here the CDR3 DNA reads TGTGCCAGCAGTGAAGAGCCGGCCCCCACCGGGGAGCTGTTTTTT.

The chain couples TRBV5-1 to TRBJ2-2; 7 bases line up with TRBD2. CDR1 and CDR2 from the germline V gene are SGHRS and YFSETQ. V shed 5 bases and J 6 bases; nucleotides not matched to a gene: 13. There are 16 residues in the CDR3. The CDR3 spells CASSPGLVGLSGELFF. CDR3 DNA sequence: TGCGCCAGCAGTCCTGGACTAGTCGGTTTATCCGGGGAGCTGTTTTTT.

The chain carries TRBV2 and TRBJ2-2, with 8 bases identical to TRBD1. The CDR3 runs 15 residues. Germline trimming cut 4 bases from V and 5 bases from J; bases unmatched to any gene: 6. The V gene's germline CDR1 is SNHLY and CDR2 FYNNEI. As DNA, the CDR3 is TGTGCCAGCAGTGGGGAGTGGACAGGGACCGGGGAGCTGTTTTTT. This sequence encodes CASSGEWTGTGELFF.

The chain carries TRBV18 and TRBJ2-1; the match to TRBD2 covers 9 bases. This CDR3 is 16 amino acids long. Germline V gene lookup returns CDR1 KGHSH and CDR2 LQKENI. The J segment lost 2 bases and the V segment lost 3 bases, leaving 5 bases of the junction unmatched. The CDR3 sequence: CASSPTGTSTYNEQFF. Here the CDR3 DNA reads TGTGCCAGCTCACCTACCGGGACTAGCACCTACAATGAGCAGTTCTTC.

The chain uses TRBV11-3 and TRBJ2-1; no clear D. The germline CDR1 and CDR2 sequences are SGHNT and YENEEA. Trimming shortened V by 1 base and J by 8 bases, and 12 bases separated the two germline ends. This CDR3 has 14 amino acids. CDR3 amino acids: CASSLGLVADEQFF. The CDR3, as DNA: TGTGCCAGCAGCTTAGGTCTGGTGGCAGATGAGCAGTTCTTC.

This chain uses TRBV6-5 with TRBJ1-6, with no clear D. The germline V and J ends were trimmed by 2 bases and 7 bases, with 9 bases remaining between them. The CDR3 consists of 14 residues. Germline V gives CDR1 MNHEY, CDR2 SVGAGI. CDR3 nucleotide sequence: TGTGCCAGCAGTTACATGGAGGACAATTCACCCCTCCACTTT. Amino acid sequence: CASSYMEDNSPLHF.

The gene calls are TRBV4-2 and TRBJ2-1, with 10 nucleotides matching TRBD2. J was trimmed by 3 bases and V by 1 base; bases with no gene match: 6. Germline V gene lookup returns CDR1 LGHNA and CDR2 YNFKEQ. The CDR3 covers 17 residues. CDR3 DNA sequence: TGTGCCAGCAGCCAAGTAATAGCGGGGGGCCACTACAATGAGCAGTTCTTC. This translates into CASSQVIAGGHYNEQFF.

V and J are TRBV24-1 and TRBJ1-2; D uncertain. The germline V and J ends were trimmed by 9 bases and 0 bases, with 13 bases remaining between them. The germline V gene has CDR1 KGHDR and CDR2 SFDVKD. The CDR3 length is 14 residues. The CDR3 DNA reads TGTGCCACCTCTGGCTACCCCACTAACTATGGCTACACCTTC. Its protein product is CATSGYPTNYGYTF.

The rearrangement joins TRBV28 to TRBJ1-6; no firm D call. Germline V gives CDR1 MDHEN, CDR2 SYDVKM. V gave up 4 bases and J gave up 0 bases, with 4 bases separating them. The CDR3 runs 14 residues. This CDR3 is CASSSDSYNSPLHF. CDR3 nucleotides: TGTGCCAGCAGTTCCGACTCCTATAATTCACCCCTCCACTTT.